The clone carrying this T cell receptor beta chain was found a few times. The antigen is undetermined. Per germline, CDR1 MNHEY and CDR2 SMNVEV (reference sequence). Trimming took off 2 bases at V and 0 bases at J, with 4 bases between the two ends. The CDR3 runs 13 residues. This entry comes from a study of cytomegalovirus exposure and HLA in healthy donors. Study outcomes and limitations: HLA-A and HLA-B allele assignments for most subjects were reportedly predicted accurately using TCR beta sequences.

The PCR had 60 Vbeta and 13 Jbeta primers. TCRdb's copy holds only in-frame clones and misses some; the assay was immunoSEQ multiplex PCR. The sample comprises over 150,000 clones, roughly 77% of which are singletons, and 1% rests with the top ten. The chain recombines TRBV27 with TRBJ2-5; D remains ambiguous. The TCR originated in a woman aged 45-65 years in good health and CMV-seropositive. Sequencing was carried out using PBMCs. The CDR3 DNA follows: TGTGCCAGCAGTTTAATTAACCAAGAGACCCAGTACTTC. This codes for CASSLINQETQYF.